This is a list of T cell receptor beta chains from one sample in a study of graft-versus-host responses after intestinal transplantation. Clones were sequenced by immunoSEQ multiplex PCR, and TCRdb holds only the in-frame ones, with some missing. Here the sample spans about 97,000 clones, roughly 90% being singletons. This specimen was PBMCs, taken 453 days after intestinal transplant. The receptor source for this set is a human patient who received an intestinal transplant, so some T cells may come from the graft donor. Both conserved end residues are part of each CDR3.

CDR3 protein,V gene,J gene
CASSDPRGEEKLFF,TRBV10-2,TRBJ1-4
CASSLWQGGEAFF,TRBV7-6,TRBJ1-1
CASSHGQGAYEQYF,TRBV4-1,TRBJ2-7
CASSLGAEQFF,TRBV11-2,TRBJ2-1
CASTGSNEQFF,TRBV2,TRBJ2-1
CASSQDGGIYSNQPQHF,TRBV4-1,TRBJ1-5
CASSLSDGAYEQYF,TRBV5-5,TRBJ2-7
CASSVGSTELYYGYTF,TRBV9,TRBJ1-2
CASRENYEQYF,TRBV5-1,.
CASSPLSGPGSVGYTF,TRBV18,TRBJ1-2
CASSRGQLTDTQYF,TRBV11-2,TRBJ2-3
CATPGQGNYGHTF,TRBV10-3,TRBJ1-2
CASIPFRGRVNTEAFF,TRBV19,TRBJ1-1
CASSLGVMNTEAFF,TRBV5-4,TRBJ1-1
CSTIGLAGAETQYF,TRBV29-1,TRBJ2-5
CASSPNSGTRGYTF,TRBV5-1,TRBJ1-2
CASRPRVGDYGYTF,TRBV5-5,TRBJ1-2
CASPGDTEAFF,TRBV2,TRBJ1-1
CARITTESPEAFF,TRBV6-1,TRBJ1-1
CASSYVSRPDTQYF,TRBV6-5,TRBJ2-3
CASSSGSSIANEKLFF,TRBV5-4,TRBJ1-4
CASSLSDRGRVGRNSPLHF,TRBV13,TRBJ1-6
CASSDRYEQYF,TRBV25-1,.
CASTGGGREKLFF,TRBV5-1,TRBJ1-4
CASSPDGELFF,TRBV19,TRBJ2-2
CASSPRTGVSYEQYF,TRBV27,TRBJ2-7
CASSLGSTYEQYF,TRBV5-1,TRBJ2-7
CASSLASGVGEAFF,TRBV7-9,TRBJ1-1
CASSSPTRGEQYF,TRBV7-9,TRBJ2-7
CASSLPGTASREQYF,TRBV5-1,TRBJ2-7
CASSLSGTGELFF,TRBV27,TRBJ2-2
CASSGGRSYEQYF,TRBV7-6,TRBJ2-7
CASRDRGSGNTIYF,TRBV6-5,TRBJ1-3
CASRGTASSYEQYF,TRBV5-6,TRBJ2-7
CASSYTRSYEQYF,TRBV6-6,TRBJ2-7
CASSTNPGTGSYNEQFF,TRBV9,TRBJ2-1
CASTPNNPNVLTF,TRBV25-1,TRBJ2-6
CASSLEGWNTEAFF,TRBV11-2,TRBJ1-1
CASSLGQAGGRNTDTQYF,TRBV5-1,TRBJ2-3
CASSTFPANTEAFF,TRBV19,TRBJ1-1
CASSPDGPYGYTF,TRBV6-6,TRBJ1-2
CASSSSRYLSYEQYF,TRBV7-8,TRBJ2-7